This T cell receptor (beta chain) comes out of a study of type 1 regulatory T cells. In the study overall: T-allo10 is a Tr1-enriched, alloantigen-specific CD4 T cell product made in vitro. Study-level points and caveats: Type 1 regulatory T cells had a more restricted TCR repertoire than non-type 1 regulatory T cells.

Note on this clonotype: Its target is not known.

One entry per CDR3 protein results from TCRdb running MiXCR on the reads. The table has more than 50,000 distinct CDR3 sequences, 60% to 65% seen once. Trimming pared 6 bases from V and 0 bases from J, leaving 21 bases between. Germline-derived CDR1 and CDR2 are DFQATT and SNEGSKA (reference sequence). The CDR3 runs 17 residues. The rearrangement joins TRBV20-1 to TRBJ1-5, with D tentatively TRBD1 (6 bases). Sequencing was done on a sample of cultured non-Tr1 T cells, either the whole culture or a sorted T cell fraction (not recorded which). The TCR was taken from a human donor in good health. The chain's CDR3 is CSAAHRELFFSNQPQHF. CDR3 DNA: TGCAGTGCCGCCCACAGGGAGCTTTTTTTTAGCAATCAGCCCCAGCATTTT.